The 7 T cell receptor beta chains given below trace back to one sample, sequenced in a study of graft-versus-host responses after intestinal transplantation. Measured with immunoSEQ multiplex PCR; TCRdb has only the in-frame clones, and not every one. The data contain around 49,000 clones, more than 70% of them singletons. The antigens of these receptors remain unknown. Source: unstimulated CD4+ T cells sorted from spleen or lymph node cells, taken before transplant. The receptors stem from a human donor who was the organ donor for an intestinal transplant.

This chain connects TRBV18 to TRBJ1-4; 11 nucleotides align to TRBD1. The CDR3 totals 18 residues. Losses at the gene ends were 3 bases for V and 2 bases for J; bases not matched to a gene: 8. The germline V gene encodes CDR1 KGHSH and CDR2 LQKENI. DNA for the CDR3: TGTGCCAGCTCACCGGGACAGGGGGGCCAGGCGACTAATGAAAAACTGTTTTTT. Encoded protein: CASSPGQGGQATNEKLFF. The whole variable domain, remainder taken from reference TRBV18 and TRBJ1-4, is NAGVMQNPRHLVRRRGQEARLRCSPMKGHSHVYWYRQLPEEGLKFMVYLQKENIIDESGMPKERFSAEFPKEGPSILRIQQVVRGDSAAYFCASSPGQGGQATNEKLFFGSGTQLSVL.

This clone was observed a handful of times. The V gene is TRBV19, the J gene TRBJ2-1; a weak D match, TRBD2 (6 bases). Germline V gene lookup returns CDR1 LNHDA and CDR2 SQIVND (reference sequence). V was shortened by 4 bases and J by 2 bases, with 18 bases between the two germline ends. The CDR3 consists of 17 residues. In DNA form, the CDR3 reads TGTGCCAGTAGTAAAGGCGGGACCCTCGGGGCCTACAATGAGCAGTTCTTC. Its translation is CASSKGGTLGAYNEQFF.

The gene calls are TRBV6-4 and TRBJ2-3; D is uncertain. CDR3 size: 13 residues. Germline-derived CDR1 and CDR2 are MRHNA and SNTAGT. V was cut by 4 bases and J by 5 bases, with 10 bases left in between. CDR3 amino acids: CASSAQTQDTQYF. The CDR3 DNA reads TGTGCCAGCAGTGCTCAGACTCAAGATACGCAGTATTTT.

The rearrangement joins TRBV5-1 to TRBJ1-2; 9 positions match TRBD1. The CDR3 totals 15 residues. V was pared by 2 bases and J by 1 base, with 3 bases of the junction left unmatched. The germline V gene has CDR1 SGHRS and CDR2 YFSETQ. As DNA, the CDR3 is TGCGCCAGCAGCTTCGGGACAGGGAGTAACTATGGCTACACCTTC. This gives the protein CASSFGTGSNYGYTF.

The rearrangement joins TRBV27 to TRBJ2-7; 7 bases align to TRBD1. The CDR3 has 13 amino acids. Germline CDR1 is MNHEY and CDR2 is SMNVEV (reference sequence). With V trimmed by 5 bases and J by 12 bases, 13 bases remained unmatched. The CDR3 DNA reads TGTGCCAGCAGTCCTAACGACAGGGCGGCGGGGTACTTC. This gives the protein CASSPNDRAAGYF.

The chain links TRBV27 to TRBJ1-2; D perhaps matches TRBD1 (6 bases). Germline CDR1 and CDR2: MNHEY and SMNVEV (reference sequence). The germline V and J ends were trimmed by 4 bases and 2 bases, with 14 bases remaining between them. The CDR3 consists of 15 residues. CDR3 in amino acids: CASSSFRGGNYGYTF. The DNA for the CDR3 is TGTGCCAGCAGTTCTTTTAGGGGGGGGAACTATGGCTACACCTTC.

CDR3 amino acids: CASRSLATNEKLFF. As DNA, the CDR3 is TGTGCCAGCAGATCACTTGCAACTAATGAAAAACTGTTTTTT. V is TRBV27 and J is TRBJ1-4; D is ambiguous. V was cut by 6 bases and J by 0 bases, with 8 bases left in between. The CDR3 extends over 14 amino acids. Germline values: CDR1 MNHEY, CDR2 SMNVEV (reference sequence). Full variable domain (missing parts from reference TRBV27 and TRBJ1-4): EAQVTQNPRYLITVTGKKLTVTCSQNMNHEYMSWYRQDPGLGLRQIYYSMNVEVTDKGDVPEGYKVSRKEKRNFPLILESPSPNQTSLYFCASRSLATNEKLFFGSGTQLSVL.